This record concerns one TCR beta chain sequence. Its recognized antigen is unknown. Within one base of it there is no much larger clone, and no base qualities were kept. Library preparation used the immunoSEQ multiplex PCR assay. The multiplex PCR relied on a mix of 60 forward primers for TCR Vbeta segments and 13 reverse primers for TCR Jbeta segments. The CDR3 region of rearranged TCR beta genes was amplified from genomic DNA with a multiplex PCR assay. On the Illumina HiSeq System, the amplified TCR beta libraries were sequenced as 87-base-pair reads. From the authors' description of their analysis: A later analysis tallied roughly 76 million unique TCR beta chains across the 666 repertoires, and some 10 million of those chains were shared by two or more donors. A nearest-neighbor algorithm error-corrected the raw reads and collapsed the reads into unique sequences, merging closely related sequences to remove PCR and sequencing errors. CDR3 sequences were aligned to IMGT reference sequences to assign V, D and J gene segments. For a sequence to be retained, a match of at least six nucleotides to both a V gene segment and a J gene segment was required. A rearrangement was called productive if the CDR3 had no stop codons and remained in frame with V and J, and every other rearrangement was called non-productive. CDR3 was defined according to IMGT convention as the region running from the second conserved V-encoded cysteine to the conserved J-encoded phenylalanine. Sequences without an unambiguous match to a single V gene segment were excluded from the earlier analysis of several hundred of the donors. An earlier analysis of several hundred of the donors called V segments functional above 56.7% productive rearrangements and segregating when the between-donor standard deviation exceeded 5%. A statistical classification framework was developed to diagnose cytomegalovirus status using the catalog of TCR beta chain sequences. In a later analysis, TCR nucleotide sequences were compared against IMGT/GENE-DB human TR gene sequences so that V and J genes could be assigned. Using the TCRdist pipeline, a later analysis assigned CDR3 sequences along with most-parsimonious VDJ recombination scenarios. In a later analysis, each TCR beta chain was defined by its CDR3 amino acid sequence together with its V-gene family, and reads without a unique V-gene family were excluded. A later analysis removed roughly 590 highly shared, low-generation-probability nucleotide sequences to deal with suspected cross-contamination and a sequencing artifact. In a later analysis, a clonal expansion index was calculated for each public chain from normalized within-repertoire ranks of inferred template counts. In a later analysis, generation probabilities were computed with a VDJ recombination model fitted to out-of-frame rearrangements, and the resulting probabilities were checked against IGoR. Hypergeometric tests were used in a later analysis to score TCR-TCR, TCR-HLA and TCR-CMV co-occurrence, with a repertoire-size bias correction applied to the TCR pairs. A later analysis estimated false discovery rates by permuting HLA or CMV assignments 20 times. In a later analysis, co-occurring TCRs were grouped with DBSCAN, and TCRdist sequence similarity was added when clustering was performed within HLA-allele-positive subsets. Co-occurrence clustering excluded repertoires with fewer than 30,000 or more than 120,000 public chains, plus five with anomalous nucleotide sharing. Entries here come from immuneACCESS through TCRdb and include only in-frame sequences with V and J called. Some clones fail to appear in such tables; in the studies checked, an unresolved V gene covers under half of the shortfall, and the cause of the remainder is unknown. The DNA gave D and trimming, while V, J and clone size come from that table. The sample table shows some 140,000 clones, and around 79% are seen once. In total, the top ten clones hold about 1.4% of the sample.

In total, roughly 710 healthy bone marrow donors made up the cohort. All cohort members were sampled while nominally healthy, although unrecorded immune exposures were likely present. The donor tested CMV seronegative, placing the donor among the 350 or so seronegative members of the cohort. A peripheral blood sample was collected from each donor, and TCR beta sequencing was performed on peripheral blood mononuclear cells. The Qiagen DNeasy Blood Extraction Kit was used to extract genomic DNA from the blood cell samples. The entry originates in a study of cytomegalovirus exposure and HLA in healthy donors (dated by TCRdb to 2017 to 2019). For the wider study: According to an earlier analysis of 587 of the donors, about 179 million T cells yielded 90 million to 130 million unique TCR beta sequences and about 280 Gb of sequence data. Roughly five DR-DQ haplotypes were handled as single units for association and clustering because linkage in the cohort was strong. Class I and class II HLA loci were covered by the typing at four-digit resolution. Every repertoire in the discovery cohort had been generated on one and the same sequencing platform. A later analysis re-analyzed previously published TCR beta repertoires from about 730 donors and added high-resolution HLA genotyping to study TCR occurrence patterns. Approximately 310 gigabases of sequencing data and about 92 million unique TCR sequences made up an early release that covered some 640 HLA-typed donors. Of the roughly 390 genotyped donors, 80% to 90% were placed in the genetic ancestry cluster associated with self-reported Caucasian donors. Alongside the repertoire data, information on donor age, sex, ethnicity and CMV serostatus was compiled. A later genetic analysis took genome-wide SNP genotypes for about 60% of the roughly 670 donors and used that subset as a discovery cohort. An earlier analysis of some 500 of the donors applied high-throughput TCR beta sequencing to assess whether each TCR beta V gene segment acted as functional or pseudogenic. To predict cytomegalovirus infection status, the study brought together high-throughput TCR immunosequencing, statistical association of individual TCRs with disease status, and machine learning. Rather than drawing on any new phenotypic data, the later analysis identified candidate immune exposures from TCR beta sequences and the way those sequences occurred across donors. A separate validation cohort of approximately 130 different subjects was used in addition to the approximately 700-subject first cohort. Among some 400 genotyped donors of the cohort, an average of about 240,000 unique TCR beta nucleotide sequences was sequenced per donor, of which about 19% were non-productive. The aim of the study was to test whether cataloging public T cell receptors could identify signatures of past pathogen exposure. Using immunosequencing, the study profiled T cell repertoires from about 610 subjects and related those repertoires to cytomegalovirus serostatus. Typing coverage differed by locus: A, B, C, DRB1 and DQB1 were typed in roughly 620-630 donors, DQA1 in approximately 520, DPA1 in some 570, and DPB1 in just under 480. Overall study outcomes, separate from this receptor: In a later analysis, over 15,000 TCR beta sequences were associated with specific HLA alleles at a false discovery rate of 0.05. Some IMGT-functional V segments, including TRBV6-2 and TRBV6-3, could not be distinguished by the 87-base-pair reads and were therefore excluded. The classifier was reported to diagnose cytomegalovirus status with high specificity and sensitivity in both the original and validation cohorts. Linkage disequilibrium might explain the correlated functional status among segregating V segments, but an unknown experimental factor could not be excluded. A further reported finding was that TCR beta sequences accurately predicted the HLA-A and HLA-B alleles for most subjects in the first cohort. This cohort had only TCR beta chains sequenced, and the lack of alpha or paired-chain data limited which features could be detected. Across donors, most TCR sequences were observed very rarely, whereas some public TCRs were present in many individuals. In a later analysis, TCR association rates were found to vary across HLA loci, with the most associated TCRs seen for DRB1 alleles and the fewest for HLA-C alleles. In vitro tests confirmed that three of the cytomegalovirus-associated TCR beta chains recognize cytomegalovirus antigens. Because some donors lacked HLA typing at each locus, the association tests relied only on the typed subset. In a later analysis, several top co-occurrence clusters were reported to appear linked to parvovirus B19, influenza, CMV and Epstein-Barr virus. It was suggested by the authors that the approach could potentially be generalized to other disease states and immunological phenotypes. A later analysis found that most CMV-associated TCR beta chains appeared HLA-restricted, with HLA associations seemingly driven largely by CMV exposure. Presence/absence analyses assumed roughly uniform sequencing depth across donors, an assumption that may not hold. In a later genetic analysis, fewer N-insertions in productive TCRs were reported among donors in an Asian-associated ancestry cluster than the roughly 710-donor mean. The only immune exposure information available for the cohort was CMV serostatus. In a later analysis, HLA-associated TCR beta chains were found to be more clonally expanded and to have lower generation probabilities than equally common non-associated chains. Roughly 15 rarely observed V segments, including chromosome 9 orphons, were excluded from the earlier analysis of a few hundred of the donors because counts were too low. A group of highly shared sequence variants was considered likely to be a technical artifact of the sequencing pipeline. When HLA alleles, especially DR and DQ, strongly co-occurred, TCR associations were difficult to assign to individual alleles. The study gave a list of over 150 TCR beta chains associated with cytomegalovirus. In an earlier analysis of approximately 590 of the donors, most TCR beta V segments appeared in productive rearrangements about 90% or about 30% of the time, broadly matching IMGT annotations. In a later genetic analysis, a missense DCLRE1C variant was associated with V-gene and J-gene trimming of TCR beta chains, and the association was replicated in an independent cohort.

Reading from cysteine to phenylalanine, the CDR3 counts 13 amino acids. Only CDR3 DNA is held: 39 bases, read in frame from base 1. Trimming at the junction amounts to 2 bases on V and 8 bases on J, and the germline ends lie 10 bases apart. CDR1 and CDR2 are read off the germline V gene as MRHNA and SNTAGT. The sequencing input was PBMCs. The sequence came from a woman in her forties in good health and CMV-seronegative. The rearrangement combines TRBV6-4 with TRBJ2-1, with TRBD2 tentatively as D gene (7 bases match). The CDR3 region: CASSDRGADEQFF. The DNA sequence is given as TGTGCCAGCAGTGACCGGGGGGCCGATGAGCAGTTCTTC.